Given below is one TCR beta chain in context. This clone was seen a handful of times. Its antigen specificity is not known. No much larger clone exists at a distance of one base, and base qualities are not known. The sample belongs to a study of shared clonotypes between healthy human individuals (dated by TCRdb to 2018 to 2020). A note on the overall study: The cohort comprised two women and a few men aged 18 to 49 years. For each donor, CD4 naive and CD4 memory were each run on three plates, CD8 naive on two plates, and CD8 memory on one plate. To estimate repertoire size and how much clonotypes are shared between individuals, the study performed deep sequencing of blood TCR repertoires from five healthy adults. To increase sequencing depth and limit assay-specific biases, different laboratories used diverse techniques to prepare libraries and sequence TCR repertoires. Leukapheresis yielded between about 0.94 and 9 billion PBMCs per donor.

CDR1 and CDR2 were assigned from the germline V gene as KGHSH and LQKENI. Reading from cysteine to phenylalanine, the CDR3 counts 12 amino acids. The CDR3 DNA has 36 bases and is translated from base 1. Trimming removed 2 bases from V and 6 bases from J, leaving 8 bases between the germline ends. The paper as a whole reports these results and caveats: Naive subsets generally had larger estimated clonotype richness than memory subsets did. Only blood was sampled, and tissue TCR repertoires likely differ from those in blood. Incomplete sequencing was indicated by rarefaction of sorted-subset datasets, despite the large sequencing depth. Pairwise subsampling led to the expectation that sequencing depth would affect the degree of clonotype sharing among donors. Because the study included a small number of donors, the genetic and exposure-history diversity represented was limited. Compared with non-shared clonotypes, the clonotypes found in all four sorted-subset donors had higher generation probabilities. Sharing across a handful of donors was observed for around 5% of naive CD4, about 4% of naive CD8, 2% to 2.5% of memory CD4, and roughly 0.4% of memory CD8 clonotypes.

Healthy HIV-negative adults with no recently reported acute infections or vaccinations were included as donors. Only Caucasian adults living in Nashville, Tennessee, USA were represented among the donors. CD4+ T cells were enriched by magnetic negative selection, after which naive cells were positively selected on CD45RA and the negative fraction was taken as the memory subset. Blood was obtained by leukapheresis, after which PBMCs were separated by Ficoll-Histopaque density gradient centrifugation and cryopreserved in liquid nitrogen vapor phase. Analytical flow cytometry was used to check the purity and quantity of each magnetically sorted T cell population. Each sorted fraction had its genomic DNA isolated and then quantified by UV absorbance on a Nanodrop 2000c. Using the deep immunoSEQ assay, TCR CDR3 regions were amplified from genomic DNA by multiplex PCR. Extracted genomic DNA from each cell subset was spread evenly across all wells of several immunoSEQ 96-well plates, with each plate serving as a replicate. For sorted subsets, about 220 ng of genomic DNA, equivalent to tens of thousands of T cell genomes, went into each replicate PCR. The purified libraries were quantified using a Qubit 3.0 fluorometer, sized with a Bioanalyzer 2100, and then quantified again using the KAPA Library Quantification kit. Every immunoSEQ 96-well plate was sequenced on a dedicated single-read 150-cycle Illumina NextSeq 550 flow cell. On the authors' methods: Because the immunoSEQ output held only junctional sequences and lacked quality scores, the filtering could not match the filtering applied to full-length reads. To assign V/J genes and CDR3, sequences were annotated against IMGT germline references using PyIR, a Python wrapper for IgBLAST v1.9. Reads with weak V/J assignments (E-value above 1e-6), missing CDR3, stop codons, out-of-frame junctions, or ambiguous translated residues were removed. V3J clonotypes were defined by identical inferred V gene, J gene, and CDR3 amino acid sequence. The percentage overlap between two repertoires was calculated by dividing the number of shared unique clonotypes by the size of the smaller repertoire. Three approaches were used to assess repertoire richness: RTK rarefaction, the Chao1 estimator, and Recon v2.1 estimates of unobserved clonotypes. For all TCRbeta clonotypes obtained by the gDNA method from a handful of donors, generation probabilities were computed with OLGA. This immuneACCESS table, as held by TCRdb, lists in-frame sequences with V and J called but not all clones. Of the missing ones, under half trace to an unresolved V gene in checked studies; the others have no known cause. V, J and clone size were drawn from that table, and D and trimming were deduced from the DNA. For this sample there are about 2.3 million clones; just under 95% appear just once. The ten largest clones represent 0.3% to 0.4% of the sample.

This receptor was identified in a man aged 18-30 years in good health. Some clones in this sample may be carry-over from other donors' samples. This chain joins TRBV18 to TRBJ2-7; the D gene identity is not certain. Source material: naive CD4+ T cells from PBMCs. The label giving this sample's cell subset or site can be read as: CD45RA+ positively selected. Here the CDR3 is given as CASSPTVGEQYF. The DNA sequence follows: TGTGCCAGCTCACCAACAGTGGGCGAGCAGTACTTC.